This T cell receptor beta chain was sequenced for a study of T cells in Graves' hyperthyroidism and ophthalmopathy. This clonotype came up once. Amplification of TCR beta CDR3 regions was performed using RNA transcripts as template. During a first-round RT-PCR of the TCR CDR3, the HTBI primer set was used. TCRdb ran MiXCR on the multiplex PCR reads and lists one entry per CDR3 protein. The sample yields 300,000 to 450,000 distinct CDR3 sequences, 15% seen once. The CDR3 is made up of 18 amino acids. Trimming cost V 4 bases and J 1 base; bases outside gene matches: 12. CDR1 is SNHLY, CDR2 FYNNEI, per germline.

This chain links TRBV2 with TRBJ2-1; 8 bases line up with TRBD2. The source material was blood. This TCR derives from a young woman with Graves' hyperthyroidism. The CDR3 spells CASSGQGAGEVSYNEQFF. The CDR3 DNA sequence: TGTGCCAGCAGTGGACAAGGAGCGGGAGAGGTTTCCTACAATGAGCAGTTCTTC.